The 25 T cell receptor beta chains given below trace back to one sample, sequenced in a study of T cells in Graves' hyperthyroidism and ophthalmopathy (dated by TCRdb to between 2018 and 2020). Receptor amplification or capture employed multiplex PCR. TCRdb records Illumina HiSeq 2000 as the sequencer. The TCR beta CDR3 regions were amplified from RNA transcripts. A first-round RT-PCR of the TCR CDR3 used the HTBI primer set with the Qiagen OneStep RT-PCR kit. TCRdb handled the public reads itself, with Q25 trimming in fastp and clone calling in MiXCR, and kept productive beta chains. For every CDR3 protein sequence, its rows merge into one entry that carries the most common genes and DNA. The sample records roughly 750,000 distinct CDR3 sequences, 15% to 20% of which are singletons. The ten largest clonotypes hold around 7.7% of the sample. The specimen sequenced was blood. These receptors all come from a man aged 18 to 30 with Graves' hyperthyroidism.

J is TRBJ2-7 and V is TRBV7-8; D is perhaps TRBD2 (5 bases). V shed 1 base and J shed 3 bases, with 10 bases lying between them. Germline V gene lookup returns CDR1 SGHVS and CDR2 FQNEAQ. The CDR3 loop spans 14 amino acids. In DNA form, the CDR3 reads TGTGCCAGCAGCTTAGGCGACTACTTCTACGAGCAGTACTTC. Translation gives CASSLGDYFYEQYF.

This clonotype was found a few times. The genes are TRBV6-2 or TRBV6-3 and TRBJ2-3; tentatively, D is TRBD2 (5 bases). V was trimmed by 5 bases and J by 8 bases, leaving 14 bases between them. Germline V gene lookup returns CDR1 MNHEY and CDR2 SVGEGT. The CDR3 runs to 13 residues. CDR3 sequence reads: CASSPSRVTTQYF. In nucleotides, the CDR3 is TGTGCCAGCAGTCCCTCGAGGGTGACTACGCAGTATTTT.

Only a few counts were recorded for this clonotype. The rearrangement uses TRBV28 and TRBJ2-1; 7 nucleotides align to TRBD2. This CDR3 has 20 residues. Germline trimming cut 3 bases from V and 0 bases from J; bases unmatched to any gene: 17. Germline lookup yields CDR1 MDHEN and CDR2 SYDVKM. This CDR3 is CASSLAGAPLPPDSYNEQFF. Written as DNA, the CDR3 is TGTGCCAGCAGTTTGGCGGGAGCCCCACTCCCGCCCGACTCCTACAATGAGCAGTTCTTC.

The sample holds many counts of this clonotype. The V and J genes are TRBV7-3 and TRBJ2-1; perhaps TRBD2 as D (6 bases). Between the trimmed V and J ends, which lost 7 bases and 5 bases, there was a span of 15 bases. CDR3 length: 14 residues. The germline V gene encodes CDR1 SGHTA and CDR2 FQGTGA. The CDR3 DNA reads TGTGCCAGCAAGGGGAGGAGCCAGGACAATGAGCAGTTCTTC. This codes for CASKGRSQDNEQFF. Supplemented by reference TRBV7-3 and TRBJ2-1, the full variable domain reads GAGVSQTPSNKVTEKGKYVELRCDPISGHTALYWYRQSLGQGPEFLIYFQGTGAADDSGLPNDRFFAVRPEGSVSTLKIQRTERGDSAVYLCASKGRSQDNEQFFGPGTRLTVL.

This clonotype was seen only a few times. This sequence joins TRBV6-5 and TRBJ2-5; D is tentatively TRBD1 or TRBD2 (5 bases each). CDR1 and CDR2 (germline): MNHEY, SVGAGI. This CDR3 comprises 14 residues. V shed 2 bases and J shed 5 bases, with 12 bases lying between them. The CDR3 DNA sequence: TGTGCCAGCAGTTACGCCGAGGGGCGGGAGACCCAGTACTTC. Residues: CASSYAEGRETQYF.

In its sample, this clonotype was seen many times. The chain is built from TRBV7-2 and TRBJ2-7, with TRBD2 as a possible D gene (6 bases). Trimming pared 7 bases from V and 7 bases from J, leaving 17 bases between. Germline CDR1 reads SGHTA; CDR2 reads FQGNSA. This CDR3 contains 13 residues. The CDR3 sequence: CASNPSGPGEQYF. The CDR3, as DNA: TGTGCCAGCAACCCCAGCGGGCCGGGGGAGCAGTACTTC.

The rearrangement links TRBV28 to TRBJ2-7, with a possible D match to TRBD1 (5 bases). Between the trimmed V and J ends, which lost 9 bases and 4 bases, there was a span of 19 bases. Germline V lookup: CDR1 MDHEN, CDR2 SYDVKM. The CDR3 has 14 amino acids. In DNA form, the CDR3 reads TGTGCCAGTTCTTTCTACAGGACCCTTTACGAGCAGTACTTC. This codes for CASSFYRTLYEQYF. Drawing the rest from reference TRBV28 and TRBJ2-7, the complete variable domain is DVKVTQSSRYLVKRTGEKVFLECVQDMDHENMFWYRQDPGLGLRLIYFSYDVKMKEKGDIPEGYSVSREKKERFSLILESASTNQTSMYLCASSFYRTLYEQYFGPGTRLTVT.

As concerns this clonotype: The final CDR3 position lacks the conserved phenylalanine or tryptophan, pointing to a likely read error. This chain connects TRBV7-9 to TRBJ2-3; TRBD2 matches at 9 bases. The CDR3 has 15 amino acids. Germline V gene sequence: CDR1 SEHNR, CDR2 FQNEAQ (reference sequence). The V segment lost 5 bases and the J segment 2 bases; nucleotides outside the gene matches: 5. The CDR3 coding sequence is TGTGCCAGCAGCCCCCTAGCGGGGAACACAGATACGCAGTATCTT. Encoded protein: CASSPLAGNTDTQYL.

This clonotype was counted only a few times. V gene TRBV20-1 combines with J gene TRBJ1-5, with 7 bases fitting TRBD1. Per the germline V gene, CDR1 is DFQATT and CDR2 is SNEGSKA (reference sequence). V shed 0 bases and J 2 bases; nucleotides not matched to a gene: 7. The CDR3 length is 16 residues. CDR3 sequence reads: CSARDHRGGGNQPQHF. The CDR3 DNA follows: TGCAGTGCTAGAGACCACAGGGGAGGCGGCAATCAGCCCCAGCATTTT.

This clonotype came up a few times. Since a much larger clone is just one base distant, this may be a read error. The V and J genes are TRBV27 and TRBJ2-7; D ambiguous. CDR1 is MNHEY, CDR2 SMNVEV, per germline (reference sequence). The length of the CDR3 is 11 residues. CDR3 sequence (DNA): TGTGTCACTCCGTCCTCCTACGAGCAGTACTTC. Translated: CVTPSSYEQYF.

This clonotype was picked up many times. The V call is TRBV11-2, the J call TRBJ2-4, with D possibly TRBD1 on 5 matching bases. Germline CDR1 SGHAT, CDR2 FQNNGV. The CDR3 is made up of 12 amino acids. V was shortened by 1 base and J by 7 bases, with 5 bases between the two germline ends. CDR3 in amino acids: CASSLGQNIQYF. CDR3 nucleotide sequence: TGTGCCAGCAGCTTAGGACAGAACATTCAGTACTTC.

V usage is TRBV29-1 and J usage is TRBJ2-1; 10 positions agree with TRBD2. There are 13 residues in the CDR3. With 3 bases clipped from V and 4 bases from J, the junction kept 0 bases outside the gene matches. The germline V gene has CDR1 SQVTM and CDR2 ANQGSEA. The CDR3 nucleotides are TGCAGCGTTGATAGCGGGAGGTACAATGAGCAGTTCTTC. It specifies CSVDSGRYNEQFF.

A few counts support this clonotype. The chain carries TRBV29-1 and TRBJ1-2; 8 positions agree with TRBD1. CDR3 size: 12 residues. Germline CDR1 reads SQVTM; CDR2 reads ANQGSEA. The V and J ends lost 6 bases and 8 bases, in that order; junction bases with no gene match: 8. The CDR3: CSVARGREGYTF. CDR3 coding DNA: TGCAGCGTCGCCAGGGGGCGGGAGGGCTACACCTTC.

The chain is built from TRBV7-8 and TRBJ2-1, with D perhaps TRBD2 (5 bases). The CDR3 length is 14 residues. V was cut by 2 bases and J by 10 bases, with 15 bases left in between. Germline assignment: CDR1 SGHVS and CDR2 FQNEAQ. CDR3 sequence (DNA): TGTGCCAGCAGCTTACGGGCTAGCCTAGGGGAGCAGTTCTTC. It codes for CASSLRASLGEQFF.

In this sample, this clonotype turned up a few times. V gene TRBV4-1 combines with J gene TRBJ2-7, with D perhaps matching TRBD1 or TRBD2 (5 bases each). This CDR3 contains 16 residues. Germline CDR1 is MGHRA and CDR2 is YSYEKL. Trimming removed 0 bases at V and 3 bases at J, with 15 bases between. Here the CDR3 reads CASSQDGVGGGYEQYF. In DNA form, the CDR3 reads TGCGCCAGCAGCCAAGATGGGGTTGGGGGTGGCTACGAGCAGTACTTC.

This clonotype was seen repeatedly, ten times or more. This chain joins TRBV15 and TRBJ2-3, with a possible D match to TRBD1 (6 bases). V lost 3 bases and J lost 1, with 14 bases in between. CDR1 and CDR2 (germline): LNHNV, YYDKDF (reference sequence). The CDR3 has 16 amino acids. The CDR3 loop is CATSRIRGPRTDTQYF. Written as DNA, the CDR3 is TGTGCCACCAGCAGGATCAGGGGTCCCCGCACAGATACGCAGTATTTT. Filled out from reference TRBV15 and TRBJ2-3, the complete variable domain reads DAMVIQNPRYQVTQFGKPVTLSCSQTLNHNVMYWYQQKSSQAPKLLFHYYDKDFNNEADTPDNFQSRRPNTSFCFLDIRSPGLGDTAMYLCATSRIRGPRTDTQYFGPGTRLTVL.

This clonotype occurred many times. The chain employs TRBV20-1 and TRBJ2-3; no firm D call. There are 13 residues in the CDR3. V was shortened by 0 bases and J by 3 bases, with 7 bases between the two germline ends. CDR1 and CDR2 from the germline V gene are DFQATT and SNEGSKA (reference sequence). This CDR3 reads CSARERITDTQYF. CDR3 nucleotides: TGCAGTGCTAGAGAGAGGATAACAGATACGCAGTATTTT.

This clonotype was seen many times. The V call is TRBV28, the J call TRBJ2-3, with D maybe TRBD2 (5 bases). Germline CDR1 is MDHEN and CDR2 is SYDVKM. Between the trimmed V and J ends, which lost 7 bases and 2 bases, there was a span of 16 bases. The CDR3 consists of 15 residues. CDR3 loop: CASTTSRGSTDTQYF. The CDR3 DNA follows: TGTGCCAGCACTACGAGCCGAGGGTCCACAGATACGCAGTATTTT.

The chain links TRBV6-2 or TRBV6-3 to TRBJ1-3; a possible D gene is TRBD1 (5 bases). Germline V gives CDR1 MNHEY, CDR2 SVGEGT. The CDR3 contains 16 residues. Trimming left V 5 bases short and J 4 bases short, with 18 bases between. The CDR3 loop is CASSPSTANLGNTIYF. The CDR3 coding sequence is TGTGCCAGCAGTCCCTCGACAGCCAACCTGGGAAACACCATATATTTT.

This chain joins TRBV20-1 and TRBJ1-1; D is possibly TRBD1 (5 bases). Trimming stripped 6 bases from V and 2 bases from J, with 16 bases between. This CDR3 comprises 14 residues. The germline CDR1 and CDR2 sequences are DFQATT and SNEGSKA (reference sequence). The CDR3: CSAASGALNTEAFF. The CDR3 DNA reads as TGCAGTGCCGCGAGCGGGGCCCTTAACACTGAAGCTTTCTTT.

This clonotype was counted many times. This sequence joins TRBV6-2 or TRBV6-3 and TRBJ2-5; D is unresolved. Trimming took 5 bases from V and 0 from J, leaving 16 bases between them. This CDR3 contains 16 residues. Germline V gene lookup returns CDR1 MNHEY and CDR2 SVGEGT. CDR3 sequence (DNA): TGTGCCAGCAGTACCCGTATTGGCAGATACCAAGAGACCCAGTACTTC. As protein: CASSTRIGRYQETQYF.

V gene TRBV12-3 or TRBV12-4 combines with J gene TRBJ2-5; tentative D call: TRBD2 (5 bases). The CDR3 loop spans 16 amino acids. The germline V and J ends were trimmed by 2 bases and 5 bases, with 18 bases remaining between them. The CDR3 nucleotides are TGTGCCAGCAGTTTATGGTCGGCCATTTCGGGGGAGACCCAGTACTTC. Protein: CASSLWSAISGETQYF.

This clonotype has just a few counts. V gene TRBV12-3 or TRBV12-4 combines with J gene TRBJ2-5, with TRBD2 matching over 7 bases. V lost 5 bases to trimming and J lost 1 base; unmatched junction nucleotides: 7. This CDR3 spans 15 amino acids. The DNA for the CDR3 is TGTGCCAGCAGTCTACGGGACTACCCCCAAGAGACCCAGTACTTC. Its protein product is CASSLRDYPQETQYF.

This clonotype showed up just a few times. This chain links TRBV20-1 with TRBJ2-6; the match to TRBD2 covers 8 bases. This CDR3 contains 15 residues. In germline, CDR1 is DFQATT, CDR2 SNEGSKA (reference sequence). The ends lost 3 bases at V and 0 bases at J; junction bases unmatched: 1. The CDR3 DNA is TGCAGTGCTAGCGGGGGGGGCTCTGGGGCCAACGTCCTGACTTTC. Its protein product is CSASGGGSGANVLTF.

This clonotype was detected ten times or more. V gene TRBV12-3 or TRBV12-4 combines with J gene TRBJ1-1; D is perhaps TRBD1 (6 bases). Trimming stripped 2 bases from V and 4 bases from J, with 11 bases between. The CDR3 runs 14 residues. The CDR3 DNA follows: TGTGCCAGCAGTTTAATCCCGACAGGCACTGAAGCTTTCTTT. The encoded protein is CASSLIPTGTEAFF.